Shown below are 14 T cell receptor beta chains from a single sample sequenced in a study of response to subunit inactivated influenza vaccine. TCRdb re-analysed the RT-PCR reads in MiXCR, keeping a single row per CDR3 protein. The sample consists of some 500,000 distinct CDR3 sequences, around 25% of them appearing once. Source: CD4+ T cells sorted from PBMCs, taken roughly 5 days after vaccination. The receptors shown here come from a man aged 50-60 years who received an inactivated influenza vaccine.

This chain joins TRBV20-1 and TRBJ1-5; TRBD1 aligns across 7 bases. Germline CDR1 reads DFQATT; CDR2 reads SNEGSKA (reference sequence). J lost 9 bases, V lost 3 bases, and 11 bases had no gene match. The CDR3 covers 14 residues. The CDR3 loop reads CSARLRQGGRPQHF. The CDR3 DNA reads TGCAGTGCTAGGCTGCGCCAGGGGGGAAGGCCCCAGCATTTT.

V and J are TRBV7-2 and TRBJ2-7, with 7 nucleotides matching TRBD1. With 5 bases clipped from V and 0 bases from J, the junction kept 7 bases outside the gene matches. The CDR3 is made up of 15 amino acids. Germline V lookup: CDR1 SGHTA, CDR2 FQGNSA. The CDR3 DNA is TGTGCCAGCAGCCCACAGGGGTCCCGCTCCTACGAGCAGTACTTC. Its translation is CASSPQGSRSYEQYF.

This clonotype turned up a few times. The CDR3 protein is CASSPLGRSAFSYNEQFF. The CDR3 nucleotides are TGTGCCAGCAGTCCCCTGGGTAGATCAGCCTTCTCCTACAATGAGCAGTTCTTC. The J gene is TRBJ2-1, the V gene TRBV27, with D hard to call. This CDR3 is 18 amino acids long. Trimming took 5 bases from V and 0 from J, leaving 20 bases between them. Germline lookup yields CDR1 MNHEY and CDR2 SMNVEV (reference sequence).

The chain couples TRBV6-2 or TRBV6-3 to TRBJ2-7, with no clear D. Germline V gene lookup returns CDR1 MNHEY and CDR2 SVGEGT. This CDR3 contains 11 residues. V lost 6 bases and J lost 4, with 7 bases in between. The CDR3 is CASRLVYEQYF. The CDR3 nucleotides read TGTGCCAGCAGGCTCGTTTACGAGCAGTACTTC.

The chain couples TRBV20-1 to TRBJ1-6, with 10 bases fitting TRBD1. Germline CDR1 is DFQATT and CDR2 is SNEGSKA (reference sequence). Germline trimming cut 5 bases from V and 6 bases from J; bases unmatched to any gene: 4. The CDR3 totals 14 residues. CDR3 sequence reads: CSASGTGVNSPLHF. The DNA for the CDR3 is TGCAGTGCTTCCGGGACAGGGGTTAATTCACCCCTCCACTTT.

This clonotype was found many times. V gene TRBV20-1 combines with J gene TRBJ2-3; 8 positions match TRBD2. CDR1 and CDR2 from the germline V gene are DFQATT and SNEGSKA (reference sequence). Losses at the gene ends were 6 bases for V and 4 bases for J; bases not matched to a gene: 9. The CDR3 is 14 amino acids. The CDR3 nucleotides are TGCAGTGCCAGACCGGGAGGGCCCGCAGATACGCAGTATTTT. This sequence encodes CSARPGGPADTQYF.

This clonotype was seen once. The chain combines TRBV20-1 with TRBJ2-1, with D tentatively TRBD1 or TRBD2 (5 bases each). CDR3 length: 14 amino acids. The ends were cut back, 4 bases at V and 4 bases at J, with 14 bases in the middle. In germline, CDR1 is DFQATT, CDR2 SNEGSKA (reference sequence). The CDR3 region has the DNA TGCAGTGCTACCCTAGGGACGGCGTACAATGAGCAGTTCTTC. Its protein is CSATLGTAYNEQFF.

CDR3 sequence reads: CASSSAGGSDTQYF. CDR3 coding DNA: TGTGCCAGCAGTTCAGCGGGAGGATCAGATACGCAGTATTTT. The J gene is TRBJ2-3, the V gene TRBV28; 9 bases match TRBD2. Losses at the gene ends were 4 bases for V and 4 bases for J; bases not matched to a gene: 3. Germline loops: CDR1 MDHEN, CDR2 SYDVKM. This CDR3 region has 14 residues.

The chain employs TRBV24-1 and TRBJ2-5; D remains ambiguous. The CDR3 runs 14 residues. Germline V gene data show CDR1 as KGHDR and CDR2 as SFDVKD. The V and J ends lost 1 base and 6 bases respectively, with 11 bases between them. The CDR3 nucleotides are TGTGCCACCAGTGATTTAGGAGATGGCAAGACCCAGTACTTC. Its protein product is CATSDLGDGKTQYF.

The genes are TRBV12-3 or TRBV12-4 and TRBJ1-2; weak D call: TRBD1 (5 bases). The CDR3 contains 12 residues. V lost 8 bases, J lost 4 bases, and 11 bases lay in between. The DNA for the CDR3 is TGTGCCAGCCAAGGGGCAGCCTATGGCTACACCTTC. Its translation: CASQGAAYGYTF.

The CDR3 coding sequence is TGTGCCAGCAGTGAAGGGGGGCCCAACACCGGGGAGCTGTTTTTT. Translating gives CASSEGGPNTGELFF. V and J are TRBV2 and TRBJ2-2; the D gene is possibly TRBD1 (6 bases). This CDR3 is built from 15 residues. Germline values: CDR1 SNHLY, CDR2 FYNNEI. V was pared by 1 base and J by 2 bases, with 8 bases between.

This clonotype was counted only a few times. The genes are TRBV6-5 and TRBJ1-5; D ambiguous. Germline lookup yields CDR1 MNHEY and CDR2 SVGAGI. The CDR3 is 15 amino acids. Trimming cost V 3 bases and J 0 bases, with 9 bases left between them. CDR3 sequence reads: CASSYLGYSNQPQHF. The CDR3 nucleotides read TGTGCCAGCAGTTATTTGGGATATAGCAATCAGCCCCAGCATTTT.

J is TRBJ2-7 and V is TRBV27; D is unresolved. V lost 0 bases and J lost 2, with 11 bases in between. This CDR3 comprises 15 residues. Germline assignment: CDR1 MNHEY and CDR2 SMNVEV (reference sequence). For the CDR3, the DNA is TGTGCCAGCAGTTTATCTCGGTATGGGACCTACGAGCAGTACTTC. This gives the protein CASSLSRYGTYEQYF.

This clonotype occurred a few times. The chain uses TRBV10-3 and TRBJ2-1, with D possibly called TRBD1 or TRBD2 (5 bases each). Germline lookup yields CDR1 ENHRY and CDR2 SYGVKD. V lost 4 bases and J 9 bases, leaving 16 bases between the germline ends. The CDR3 covers 14 residues. This CDR3 reads CAISGRGPTGEQFF. DNA of the CDR3: TGTGCCATCAGTGGACGGGGACCTACGGGTGAGCAGTTCTTC.